Sequencing of this TCR beta chain was carried out in a study of cytomegalovirus exposure and HLA in healthy donors. TCRdb's copy holds only in-frame clones and misses some; the assay was immunoSEQ multiplex PCR. The sample shows about 160,000 clones, 80% to 90% of them seen only once. Details on this clone: Its antigen is undetermined.

The validation cohort, a group of around 120 subjects, included the donors and was separate from the roughly 700-subject first cohort. General study results and limits: One later analysis, an examination of the 100 to 150 validation repertoires, found that first-cohort TCR clusters tended to co-occur in them. According to the study, roughly 160 TCR beta chains were cytomegalovirus-associated.

CDR3 length equals 15 residues. V lost 0 bases to trimming and J lost 1 base; unmatched junction nucleotides: 4. Germline V lookup: CDR1 SGHRS, CDR2 YFSETQ. This chain links TRBV5-1 with TRBJ2-7; 7 bases match TRBD1. The specimen was PBMCs. The clonotype originates from a woman under 30 in good health and CMV-seronegative. CDR3 sequence reads: CASSLVAQGSYEQYF. CDR3 in DNA: TGCGCCAGCAGCTTGGTTGCACAGGGGTCCTACGAGCAGTACTTC. Filled out from reference TRBV5-1 and TRBJ2-7, the complete variable domain reads KAGVTQTPRYLIKTRGQQVTLSCSPISGHRSVSWYQQTPGQGLQFLFEYFSETQRNKGNFPGRFSGRQFSNSRSEMNVSTLELGDSALYLCASSLVAQGSYEQYFGPGTRLTVT.